What follows are 11 T cell receptor beta chains derived from one specimen sequenced in a study of blood T cell repertoires in COVID-19. Here immunoSEQ multiplex PCR was the method, and the copy in TCRdb shows in-frame clones only, minus some. The sample has approximately 130,000 clones, more than 80% seen once. The specimen sequenced was peripheral blood. These receptor sequences come from a man aged 65-85 years with active or convalescent COVID-19.

The V gene is TRBV5-6, the J gene TRBJ2-7; 12 bases align to TRBD2. The junction had 13 bases not matched to a gene; V was cut back by 0 bases and J by 6 bases. The CDR3 loop spans 18 amino acids. Germline values: CDR1 SGHDT, CDR2 YYEEEE. CDR3: CASSLAQGRTSGMVEQYF. CDR3 nucleotides: TGTGCCAGCAGCTTGGCCCAAGGGAGGACTAGCGGGATGGTCGAGCAGTACTTC.

This clone has only one observation. The rearrangement links TRBV15 to TRBJ2-7; D ambiguous. The germline CDR1 and CDR2 sequences are LNHNV and YYDKDF (reference sequence). Deletions cut 3 bases from V and 0 bases from J, with 6 bases between. This CDR3 region has 13 residues. This CDR3 reads CATSRHGSYEQYF. Written as DNA, the CDR3 is TGTGCCACCAGCAGGCACGGCTCCTACGAGCAGTACTTC. Drawing the rest from reference TRBV15 and TRBJ2-7, the complete variable domain is DAMVIQNPRYQVTQFGKPVTLSCSQTLNHNVMYWYQQKSSQAPKLLFHYYDKDFNNEADTPDNFQSRRPNTSFCFLDIRSPGLGDTAMYLCATSRHGSYEQYFGPGTRLTVT.

CDR3 amino acids: CASSLQTGNTEAFF. The CDR3 nucleotides are TGCGCCAGCAGCTTGCAGACAGGGAACACTGAAGCTTTCTTT. V is TRBV5-1 and J is TRBJ1-1; perhaps TRBD1 as D (6 bases). The germline V and J ends were trimmed by 1 base and 1 base, with 8 bases remaining between them. This CDR3 spans 14 amino acids. CDR1 is SGHRS, CDR2 YFSETQ, per germline.

This clone came up once. This chain's CDR3 is CASSLRGKNTEAFF. The DNA of the CDR3 is TGTGCCAGCAGCCTTCGAGGGAAGAACACTGAAGCTTTCTTT. The gene calls are TRBV7-9 and TRBJ1-1; unclear D gene. The V end was cut by 5 bases, the J end by 1 base, with 11 bases between. Germline-derived CDR1 and CDR2 are SEHNR and FQNEAQ (reference sequence). CDR3 size: 14 residues.

V is TRBV7-2 and J is TRBJ2-3; TRBD2 aligns across 8 bases. Looked up from germline, CDR1 is SGHTA and CDR2 is FQGNSA. There are 15 residues in the CDR3. J was trimmed by 4 bases and V by 6 bases; bases with no gene match: 9. The CDR3 DNA follows: TGTGCCAGCAGTCTAGCGGGTGGGGCGGCAGATACGCAGTATTTT. Translated: CASSLAGGAADTQYF.

This chain uses TRBV6-6 with TRBJ2-5; 8 nucleotides agree with TRBD1. The germline gives CDR1 MNHNY, CDR2 SVGAGI (reference sequence). Trimming removed 6 bases from V and 5 bases from J; junction bases left unmatched: 8. The CDR3 contains 14 residues. CDR3 sequence reads: CASSRGQGGETQYF. The CDR3, as DNA: TGTGCCAGCAGCCGCGGACAGGGTGGGGAGACCCAGTACTTC.

This clone was seen just once. The rearrangement joins TRBV28 to TRBJ2-5; 7 bases match TRBD2. After removal of 7 bases from V and 5 bases from J, the junction contained 13 bases not matched to a gene. Germline CDR1 and CDR2: MDHEN and SYDVKM. The CDR3 runs 15 residues. The CDR3 region has the DNA TGTGCCAGCACCTCACCGTGGGGGGGAGGGGAGACCCAGTACTTC. This translates into CASTSPWGGGETQYF.

The gene calls are TRBV6-5 and TRBJ1-6; TRBD1 matches at 9 bases. Looked up from germline, CDR1 is MNHEY and CDR2 is SVGAGI. With V trimmed by 6 bases and J by 6 bases, 6 bases remained unmatched. The CDR3 consists of 15 residues. CDR3 in DNA: TGTGCCAGCAGCCAAACGACAGGGGGTAATTCACCCCTCCACTTT. It codes for CASSQTTGGNSPLHF.

This rearrangement joins TRBV7-8 to TRBJ1-1; D is perhaps TRBD1 (5 bases). The CDR3 covers 13 residues. Trimming left V 6 bases short and J 5 bases short, with 13 bases between. Germline CDR1 and CDR2: SGHVS and FQNEAQ. The CDR3 region is CASRPIRGTEAFF. The CDR3 DNA reads as TGTGCCAGCAGGCCAATCCGGGGGACTGAAGCTTTCTTT.

CDR3 DNA sequence: TGTGCCAGCAGTTACTATACGATTAGCGAAGAGACCCAGTACTTC. This gives the protein CASSYYTISEETQYF. The rearrangement links TRBV6-5 to TRBJ2-5, with a tentative D call TRBD2 (5 bases). This CDR3 has 15 amino acids. The germline gives CDR1 MNHEY, CDR2 SVGAGI. Trimming cost V 1 base and J 3 bases, with 12 bases left between them.

This clone occurred once. The chain links TRBV5-1 to TRBJ2-2; 8 bases are a match to TRBD1. CDR3 length: 14 amino acids. Per the germline V gene, CDR1 is SGHRS and CDR2 is YFSETQ. Trimming at V came to 0 bases and at J to 8 bases, leaving 3 bases not matched to a gene. The CDR3 DNA sequence: TGCGCCAGCAGCTTGGCGCAGGGGGCAGGGGAGCTGTTTTTT. This sequence encodes CASSLAQGAGELFF.